The 28 T cell receptor beta chains below were found in one sample sequenced in a study of cytomegalovirus exposure and HLA in healthy donors. Some clones are missing from TCRdb's copy, which holds only in-frame ones; the method was immunoSEQ multiplex PCR. Of 300,000 to 400,000 clones listed, 88% are singletons. The sequencing sample was made of PBMCs. These receptors all come from a man younger than 40 in good health and CMV-seronegative.

V is TRBV6-6 and J is TRBJ1-2, with TRBD1 matching over 8 bases. Trimming took 6 bases from V and 2 from J; bases not matched to a gene: 11. The CDR3 loop spans 16 amino acids. The V gene's germline CDR1 is MNHNY and CDR2 SVGAGI (reference sequence). CDR3 residues: CASSPLRTGKNYGYTF. The CDR3 DNA reads TGTGCCAGCAGCCCACTCCGGACAGGGAAAAACTATGGCTACACCTTC.

The chain recombines TRBV6-5 with TRBJ1-3, with 9 positions matching TRBD1. This CDR3 region has 13 residues. Per the germline V gene, CDR1 is MNHEY and CDR2 is SVGAGI. V was clipped by 8 bases and J by 3 bases; unmatched bases: 2. CDR3 loop: CASRQGDGNTIYF. As DNA, the CDR3 is TGTGCCAGCCGACAGGGGGATGGAAACACCATATATTTT.

This clone was recorded once. The chain uses TRBV6-1 and TRBJ2-1; possibly TRBD2 for D (7 bases). The CDR3 is made up of 15 amino acids. CDR1 and CDR2 (germline): MNHNS, SASEGT. Trimming removed 2 bases at V and 1 base at J, with 9 bases between. CDR3 DNA sequence: TGTGCCAGCAGTGAAAAGGGGGGGTCCTACAATGAGCAGTTCTTC. Encoded protein: CASSEKGGSYNEQFF.

This chain connects TRBV10-1 to TRBJ2-3, with D possibly being TRBD1 (6 bases). Trimming took 1 base from V and 7 from J, leaving 18 bases between them. Germline V gene data show CDR1 as WNHNN and CDR2 as SYGVQD (reference sequence). The CDR3 covers 16 residues. The DNA of the CDR3 is TGCGCCAGCAGTGAGTTAAGCAGGGGTGAGGGTTATACGCAGTATTTT. Translation: CASSELSRGEGYTQYF.

In regard to this clone: The same CDR3 arises from other DNA sequences in this sample as well. The V gene is TRBV5-4, the J gene TRBJ1-2, with D perhaps TRBD1 (5 bases). This CDR3 has 12 residues. Trimming stripped 4 bases from V and 5 bases from J, with 9 bases between. Germline CDR1 reads SGHNT; CDR2 reads YYREEE (reference sequence). The CDR3 spells CASSLDSYGYTF. The CDR3 nucleotides are TGTGCCAGCAGCCTCGACAGTTATGGCTACACCTTC.

This clone was seen only once. At the DNA level, this CDR3 is encoded by other sequences in the same sample as well. This sequence joins TRBV19 and TRBJ1-2; TRBD1 matches at 7 bases. In germline, CDR1 is LNHDA, CDR2 SQIVND (reference sequence). Germline trimming cut 2 bases from V and 0 bases from J; bases unmatched to any gene: 0. The CDR3 contains 14 residues. The DNA of the CDR3 is TGTGCCAGTAGTATAACAGGGGCTAACTATGGCTACACCTTC. Translation: CASSITGANYGYTF.

The V call is TRBV11-3, the J call TRBJ2-7; 8 bases line up with TRBD1. Germline trimming cut 5 bases from V and 0 bases from J; bases unmatched to any gene: 3. Germline CDR1 reads SGHNT; CDR2 reads YENEEA. The CDR3 spans 14 residues. CDR3 nucleotide sequence: TGTGCCAGCAGCACCGGGACAGGCTCCTACGAGCAGTACTTC. Its translation is CASSTGTGSYEQYF.

The V and J genes are TRBV7-9 and TRBJ2-1; 10 positions match TRBD2. CDR3 size: 15 residues. Germline V gene sequence: CDR1 SEHNR, CDR2 FQNEAQ (reference sequence). V was pared by 1 base and J by 14 bases, with 11 bases of the junction left unmatched. CDR3 DNA sequence: TGTGCCAGCAGCTTAGGAGGCGGGCTAGCGGGGGAGGAGTTCTTC. Its translation is CASSLGGGLAGEEFF.

The rearrangement links TRBV2 to TRBJ2-1; 12 bases map to TRBD2. The CDR3 loop spans 15 amino acids. Trimming removed 4 bases from V and 8 bases from J; junction bases left unmatched: 6. Germline V gene sequence: CDR1 SNHLY, CDR2 FYNNEI. CDR3 DNA: TGTGCCAGCAGTGGGCTAGCGGGGGGGCAGTATGAGCAGTTCTTC. Translated, it gives CASSGLAGGQYEQFF.

The chain is built from TRBV2 and TRBJ1-6; TRBD1 agrees at 7 bases. The CDR3 is made up of 15 amino acids. CDR1 is SNHLY and CDR2 is FYNNEI in the germline V gene. V was clipped by 5 bases and J by 7 bases; unmatched bases: 8. In DNA, the CDR3 is TGTGCCAGCAGTTTTATGGGACAGACCAATTCACCCCTCCACTTT. Translated, it gives CASSFMGQTNSPLHF.

The V gene is TRBV7-9, the J gene TRBJ2-7; weak D call: TRBD1 (6 bases). The ends were cut back, 4 bases at V and 3 bases at J, with 19 bases in the middle. This CDR3 is 16 amino acids long. The V gene's germline CDR1 is SEHNR and CDR2 FQNEAQ (reference sequence). The CDR3 sequence: CASSSNSRDKSYEQYF. The CDR3 DNA sequence: TGTGCCAGCAGCTCAAACAGCCGGGACAAGAGCTACGAGCAGTACTTC.

In the case of this clone: The sample holds other DNA sequences that translate to the same CDR3. The J gene is TRBJ1-2, the V gene TRBV18; D is perhaps TRBD1 (6 bases). V was cut by 2 bases and J by 3 bases, with 7 bases left in between. The germline V gene has CDR1 KGHSH and CDR2 LQKENI. The CDR3 totals 13 residues. The CDR3 DNA reads TGTGCCAGCTCACCAAGGACAGACTATGGCTACACCTTC. Its translation is CASSPRTDYGYTF.

This chain links TRBV27 with TRBJ2-5; unclear D gene. Trimming took off 4 bases at V and 3 bases at J, with 3 bases between the two ends. The V gene's germline CDR1 is MNHEY and CDR2 SMNVEV (reference sequence). The CDR3 sequence is 11 residues long. The CDR3 sequence: CASSSKETQYF. CDR3 DNA: TGTGCCAGCAGTTCCAAAGAGACCCAGTACTTC.

This chain joins TRBV11-2 and TRBJ1-4; TRBD1 aligns across 8 bases. J was trimmed by 7 bases and V by 5 bases; bases with no gene match: 6. Germline assignment: CDR1 SGHAT and CDR2 FQNNGV. The CDR3 covers 14 residues. CDR3 amino acids: CASSPGQGIEKLFF. The CDR3 coding sequence is TGTGCCAGCAGCCCAGGACAGGGTATTGAAAAACTGTTTTTT.

The sample holds one count of this clone. V usage is TRBV6-5 and J usage is TRBJ1-6; a weak D match, TRBD1 (6 bases). Germline lookup yields CDR1 MNHEY and CDR2 SVGAGI. V lost 4 bases and J 9 bases, leaving 13 bases between the germline ends. The length of the CDR3 is 14 residues. CDR3 nucleotides: TGTGCCAGCAGTTCCCAGACAGGCGTTTCACCCCTCCACTTT. This gives the protein CASSSQTGVSPLHF.

Here the CDR3 reads CASSPRQGTLYEQYF. Here the CDR3 DNA reads TGTGCCAGCAGCCCGAGACAGGGGACCCTATACGAGCAGTACTTC. The chain is built from TRBV7-2 and TRBJ2-7; 8 bases agree with TRBD1. This CDR3 is built from 15 residues. Germline CDR1 SGHTA, CDR2 FQGNSA. Trimming at V came to 5 bases and at J to 4 bases, leaving 10 bases not matched to a gene.

The chain is built from TRBV5-1 and TRBJ2-2; 7 nucleotides align to TRBD1. Germline CDR1 is SGHRS and CDR2 is YFSETQ. This CDR3 has 15 residues. The trim removed 6 bases at V and 4 bases at J, leaving 9 bases unmatched. CDR3 region: CASTNDRVGTGELFF. CDR3 bases: TGCGCCAGCACCAACGACAGGGTTGGCACCGGGGAGCTGTTTTTT.

The V call is TRBV5-8, the J call TRBJ2-7; D gene uncertain. The CDR3 loop spans 15 amino acids. V was cut by 0 bases and J by 1 base, with 11 bases left in between. The germline CDR1 and CDR2 sequences are SGHTS and YDEGEE. In DNA, the CDR3 is TGTGCCAGCAGCTTGGACCGGTTGGTTTCCTACGAGCAGTACTTC. It encodes CASSLDRLVSYEQYF. Full variable domain (rest looked up from reference TRBV5-8 and TRBJ2-7): EAGVTQSPTHLIKTRGQQATLRCSPISGHTSVYWYQQALGLGLQFLLWYDEGEERNRGNFPPRFSGRQFPNYSSELNVNALELEDSALYLCASSLDRLVSYEQYFGPGTRLTVT.

The chain employs TRBV5-6 and TRBJ2-3; 9 bases align to TRBD2. Germline-derived CDR1 and CDR2 are SGHDT and YYEEEE. V lost 0 bases to trimming and J lost 6 bases; unmatched junction nucleotides: 8. The CDR3 contains 16 residues. For the CDR3, the DNA is TGTGCCAGCAGCTTGGGACTAGCGGAAAACATGGATACGCAGTATTTT. Translating it yields CASSLGLAENMDTQYF. Complete variable domain (other parts from reference TRBV5-6 and TRBJ2-3): DAGVTQSPTHLIKTRGQQVTLRCSPKSGHDTVSWYQQALGQGPQFIFQYYEEEERQRGNFPDRFSGHQFPNYSSELNVNALLLGDSALYLCASSLGLAENMDTQYFGPGTRLTVL.

V usage is TRBV7-9 and J usage is TRBJ2-5; D uncertain. The germline gives CDR1 SEHNR, CDR2 FQNEAQ (reference sequence). V gave up 4 bases and J gave up 2 bases, with 5 bases separating them. This CDR3 contains 12 residues. CDR3 DNA: TGTGCCAGCAGCTCAGAACAAGAGACCCAGTACTTC. The encoded protein is CASSSEQETQYF.

V is TRBV2 and J is TRBJ1-2; 8 positions agree with TRBD1. Germline assignment: CDR1 SNHLY and CDR2 FYNNEI. V was clipped by 6 bases and J by 6 bases; unmatched bases: 6. There are 13 residues in the CDR3. In DNA, the CDR3 is TGTGCCAGCAGCGCGGACAGGGACCATGGCTACACCTTC. Residues: CASSADRDHGYTF.

The rearrangement links TRBV10-3 to TRBJ2-1; 8 bases map to TRBD2. V shed 0 bases and J 0 bases; nucleotides not matched to a gene: 4. Germline V gene data show CDR1 as ENHRY and CDR2 as SYGVKD. This CDR3 comprises 17 residues. The CDR3: CAISESSGMSSYNEQFF. Written as DNA, the CDR3 is TGTGCCATCAGTGAGTCTAGCGGGATGAGCTCCTACAATGAGCAGTTCTTC.

Notes on this clone: Other DNA sequences from this sample encode an identical CDR3 as well. The chain has TRBV7-8 and TRBJ2-3, with 9 bases that match TRBD1. V lost 1 base to trimming and J lost 2 bases; unmatched junction nucleotides: 1. CDR1 is SGHVS and CDR2 is FQNEAQ in the germline V gene. The CDR3 length is 15 residues. The CDR3 is CASSLGQGVTDTQYF. CDR3 coding DNA: TGTGCCAGCAGCTTAGGACAGGGGGTCACAGATACGCAGTATTTT.

The chain joins TRBV5-1 to TRBJ1-6; 7 bases are a match to TRBD1. The CDR3 is 15 residues long. The V segment lost 0 bases and the J segment 4 bases; nucleotides outside the gene matches: 1. The germline gives CDR1 SGHRS, CDR2 YFSETQ. The CDR3 DNA reads TGCGCCAGCAGCTTGGAGGGACAGTATAATTCACCCCTCCACTTT. Its translation is CASSLEGQYNSPLHF. Full variable domain (missing parts from reference TRBV5-1 and TRBJ1-6): KAGVTQTPRYLIKTRGQQVTLSCSPISGHRSVSWYQQTPGQGLQFLFEYFSETQRNKGNFPGRFSGRQFSNSRSEMNVSTLELGDSALYLCASSLEGQYNSPLHFGNGTRLTVT.

The chain recombines TRBV5-5 with TRBJ2-5; D unclear. Trimming cost V 4 bases and J 7 bases, with 14 bases left between them. Germline loops: CDR1 SGHKS, CDR2 YYEKEE (reference sequence). The length of the CDR3 is 13 residues. CDR3 nucleotide sequence: TGTGCCAGCAGCCCAACTATCACGGGGACCCAGTACTTC. Amino acids: CASSPTITGTQYF.

The CDR3, as DNA: TGTGCCAGCAGCCGCCGACTAGCGGGGGGCGGGGAGACCCAGTACTTC. Translated, it gives CASSRRLAGGGETQYF. The genes are TRBV14 and TRBJ2-5, with 13 bases aligning to TRBD2. Germline V gives CDR1 SGHDN, CDR2 FVKESK. V trimming: 4 bases; J trimming: 5 bases; junction bases outside the gene matches: 7. The CDR3 is 16 amino acids.

V is TRBV5-4 and J is TRBJ2-6, with D tentatively TRBD1 (6 bases). Per the germline V gene, CDR1 is SGHNT and CDR2 is YYREEE (reference sequence). The CDR3 sequence is 15 residues long. V was trimmed by 2 bases and J by 1 base, leaving 7 bases between them. CDR3 residues: CASSLTGSGANVLTF. Written as DNA, the CDR3 is TGTGCCAGCAGCTTAACAGGGTCTGGGGCCAACGTCCTGACTTTC.

This clone was observed a single time. The CDR3 loop reads CASTSQGAYYGYTF. For the CDR3, the DNA is TGTGCCAGCACATCACAGGGGGCCTACTATGGCTACACCTTC. The rearrangement joins TRBV2 to TRBJ1-2, with TRBD1 matching 9 bases. The germline V gene has CDR1 SNHLY and CDR2 FYNNEI. This CDR3 spans 14 amino acids. The J segment lost 3 bases and the V segment lost 7 bases, leaving 6 bases of the junction unmatched.